These T cell receptor beta chains were read from a single sample in a study of shared clonotypes between healthy human individuals. Generated by immunoSEQ multiplex PCR, the TCRdb table keeps only in-frame clones and is missing some. The profile shows about 450,000 clones, roughly 85% of them singletons. Sequencing was performed on PBMCs. All receptors derive from a woman aged 40 to 49 in good health. Some clones in this sample may be carry-over from other donors' samples. The CDR3 runs from the conserved cysteine through the conserved F or W. D genes are given only for firm matches. Size tells how often a clone was seen (once, few, many) or the class of an expanded clone, and some rows leave it out.

clone_size: once
j_call: TRBJ1-5
d_call: -
v_call: TRBV27
cdr3_aa: CASSLMGSNQPQHF
cdr3_nt: TGTGCCAGCAGTTTGATGGGAAGCAATCAGCCCCAGCATTTT

clone_size: once
j_call: TRBJ2-2
d_call: TRBD1
v_call: TRBV29-1
cdr3_aa: CSVWDSTNTGELFF
cdr3_nt: TGCAGCGTGTGGGACAGTACGAACACCGGGGAGCTGTTTTTT

clone_size: few
j_call: TRBJ1-3
d_call: -
v_call: TRBV28
cdr3_aa: CASTSSLASAIYF
cdr3_nt: TGTGCCAGCACATCAAGCTTGGCGAGTGCCATATATTTT

clone_size: -
j_call: TRBJ2-7
d_call: -
v_call: TRBV2
cdr3_aa: CASSKGLGIYEQYF
cdr3_nt: TGTGCCAGCAGCAAGGGACTGGGGATCTACGAGCAGTACTTC

clone_size: -
j_call: TRBJ1-1
d_call: -
v_call: TRBV6-1
cdr3_aa: CASSDTGLISEAFF
cdr3_nt: TGTGCCAGCAGTGATACAGGACTAATATCTGAAGCTTTCTTT

clone_size: -
j_call: TRBJ1-4
d_call: -
v_call: TRBV5-1
cdr3_aa: CASSSHSTNEKLFF
cdr3_nt: TGCGCCAGCAGCTCACACAGCACTAATGAAAAACTGTTTTTT

clone_size: few
j_call: TRBJ1-3
d_call: -
v_call: TRBV6-1
cdr3_aa: CASSEGHALGATIYF
cdr3_nt: TGTGCCAGCAGTGAAGGTCACGCCTTGGGGGCCACCATATATTTT

clone_size: -
j_call: TRBJ2-3
d_call: -
v_call: TRBV5-1
cdr3_aa: CASSRAHTDTQYF
cdr3_nt: TGCGCCAGCAGCAGAGCACACACAGATACGCAGTATTTT

clone_size: -
j_call: TRBJ2-7
d_call: -
v_call: TRBV27
cdr3_aa: CASSLRGPAYEQYF
cdr3_nt: TGTGCCAGCAGTTTACGGGGGCCCGCCTACGAGCAGTACTTC

clone_size: once
j_call: TRBJ2-7
d_call: TRBD1
v_call: TRBV5-1
cdr3_aa: CASSVTGANSYEQYF
cdr3_nt: TGCGCCAGCAGCGTGACAGGGGCGAACTCCTACGAGCAGTACTTC

clone_size: -
j_call: TRBJ1-5
d_call: -
v_call: TRBV7-2
cdr3_aa: CASSLLEGQPQHF
cdr3_nt: TGTGCCAGCAGCTTATTAGAGGGTCAGCCCCAGCATTTT

clone_size: -
j_call: TRBJ2-2
d_call: TRBD1
v_call: TRBV30
cdr3_aa: CAWSALDWGGTGVTGELFF
cdr3_nt: TGTGCCTGGAGTGCCCTCGATTGGGGTGGGACAGGGGTTACCGGGGAGCTGTTTTTT

clone_size: -
j_call: TRBJ2-1
d_call: -
v_call: TRBV7-9
cdr3_aa: CASSRNIGSYNEQFF
cdr3_nt: TGTGCCAGCAGCCGTAACATAGGCTCCTACAATGAGCAGTTCTTC

clone_size: -
j_call: TRBJ1-2
d_call: -
v_call: TRBV20-1
cdr3_aa: CSARPGTSYTF
cdr3_nt: TGCAGTGCTAGGCCGGGGACCAGCTACACCTTC

clone_size: -
j_call: TRBJ2-1
d_call: -
v_call: TRBV23-1
cdr3_aa: CASSQSGRMGSNEQFF
cdr3_nt: TGCGCCAGCAGTCAATCTGGGCGGATGGGGTCCAATGAGCAGTTCTTC

clone_size: once
j_call: TRBJ2-3
d_call: TRBD2
v_call: TRBV9
cdr3_aa: CASSGLAGGLDTQYF
cdr3_nt: TGTGCCAGCAGCGGACTAGCGGGAGGGCTAGATACGCAGTATTTT

clone_size: -
j_call: TRBJ2-1
d_call: TRBD2
v_call: TRBV25-1
cdr3_aa: CASSELGGRASKEQFF
cdr3_nt: TGTGCCAGCAGTGAATTGGGGGGGAGGGCCTCAAAAGAGCAGTTCTTC

clone_size: -
j_call: TRBJ2-5
d_call: -
v_call: TRBV14
cdr3_aa: CASSQAQGGETQYF
cdr3_nt: TGTGCCAGCAGCCAAGCACAGGGGGGGGAGACCCAGTACTTC

clone_size: -
j_call: TRBJ2-4
d_call: TRBD2
v_call: TRBV9
cdr3_aa: CASSGGDYLAKNIQYF
cdr3_nt: TGTGCCAGCAGCGGAGGGGACTATCTAGCCAAAAACATTCAGTACTTC

clone_size: -
j_call: TRBJ2-3
d_call: -
v_call: TRBV5-1
cdr3_aa: CASRSGPGDTQYF
cdr3_nt: TGCGCCAGCAGAAGTGGGCCAGGAGATACGCAGTATTTT

clone_size: -
j_call: TRBJ2-3
d_call: -
v_call: TRBV27
cdr3_aa: CASSYRGGDTQYF
cdr3_nt: TGTGCCAGCAGTTACAGGGGGGGAGATACGCAGTATTTT

clone_size: -
j_call: TRBJ2-1
d_call: -
v_call: TRBV7-8
cdr3_aa: CASSLPDVGTEQFF
cdr3_nt: TGTGCCAGCAGCTTACCTGACGTAGGTACTGAGCAGTTCTTC

clone_size: -
j_call: TRBJ2-3
d_call: -
v_call: TRBV30
cdr3_aa: CAWSLATRAGTQYF
cdr3_nt: TGTGCCTGGAGCTTAGCTACACGAGCGGGCACGCAGTATTTT

clone_size: -
j_call: TRBJ2-1
d_call: TRBD2
v_call: TRBV6-4
cdr3_aa: CASSPLAGEVNEQFF
cdr3_nt: TGTGCCAGCAGTCCCCTAGCGGGAGAGGTCAATGAGCAGTTCTTC

clone_size: -
j_call: TRBJ2-7
d_call: TRBD1
v_call: TRBV6-6
cdr3_aa: CASSYGTGGSYEQYF
cdr3_nt: TGTGCCAGCAGTTACGGGACAGGGGGCTCCTACGAGCAGTACTTC

clone_size: -
j_call: TRBJ2-3
d_call: -
v_call: TRBV11-2
cdr3_aa: CASSLGRGLTSTDTQYF
cdr3_nt: TGTGCCAGCAGCTTAGGGCGGGGCCTAACCAGCACAGATACGCAGTATTTT

clone_size: -
j_call: TRBJ1-5
d_call: -
v_call: TRBV9
cdr3_aa: CASSVAAETGQPQHF
cdr3_nt: TGTGCCAGCAGCGTAGCGGCGGAGACGGGGCAGCCCCAGCATTTT

clone_size: -
j_call: TRBJ2-3
d_call: -
v_call: TRBV4-1
cdr3_aa: CASSQDRSVDTQYF
cdr3_nt: TGCGCCAGCAGCCAAGATCGCAGCGTTGATACGCAGTATTTT

clone_size: -
j_call: TRBJ2-3
d_call: TRBD2
v_call: TRBV7-2
cdr3_aa: CASSLMRGATDTQYF
cdr3_nt: TGTGCCAGCAGCCTTATGCGGGGGGCAACAGATACGCAGTATTTT

clone_size: -
j_call: TRBJ2-7
d_call: TRBD1
v_call: TRBV19
cdr3_aa: CASSHADRGYEQYF
cdr3_nt: TGTGCCAGTAGCCACGCCGACAGGGGGTACGAGCAGTACTTC

clone_size: -
j_call: TRBJ2-1
d_call: -
v_call: TRBV6-7
cdr3_aa: CASSVGGARGPYNEQFF
cdr3_nt: TGTGCCAGCAGCGTAGGAGGGGCTCGGGGGCCCTACAATGAGCAGTTCTTC

clone_size: -
j_call: TRBJ2-7
d_call: -
v_call: TRBV27
cdr3_aa: CASRSWLAFGEQYF
cdr3_nt: TGTGCCAGCAGAAGTTGGCTAGCGTTTGGCGAGCAGTACTTC

clone_size: -
j_call: TRBJ2-6
d_call: -
v_call: TRBV2
cdr3_aa: CASRALRGYGANVLTF
cdr3_nt: TGTGCCAGCAGGGCTTTAAGGGGGTACGGGGCCAACGTCCTGACTTTC

clone_size: -
j_call: TRBJ2-7
d_call: TRBD2
v_call: TRBV5-1
cdr3_aa: CASSLSLAGGPLGEQYF
cdr3_nt: TGCGCCAGCAGCTTGAGCCTAGCGGGAGGGCCATTGGGCGAGCAGTACTTC

clone_size: few
j_call: TRBJ2-6
d_call: -
v_call: TRBV2
cdr3_aa: CASSRQGGPTSGANVLTF
cdr3_nt: TGTGCCAGCAGCAGACAAGGAGGCCCCACCTCTGGGGCCAACGTCCTGACTTTC

clone_size: -
j_call: TRBJ2-1
d_call: -
v_call: TRBV9
cdr3_aa: CASSVGSMGGYNEQFF
cdr3_nt: TGTGCCAGCAGCGTTGGTTCGATGGGTGGCTACAATGAGCAGTTCTTC

clone_size: -
j_call: TRBJ1-5
d_call: -
v_call: TRBV14
cdr3_aa: CASSQAKGPQHF
cdr3_nt: TGTGCCAGCAGCCAAGCAAAAGGGCCCCAGCATTTT

clone_size: -
j_call: TRBJ1-2
d_call: -
v_call: TRBV2
cdr3_aa: CASSYTAGTNYGYTF
cdr3_nt: TGTGCCAGCAGTTACACGGCAGGGACCAACTATGGCTACACCTTC

clone_size: -
j_call: TRBJ2-5
d_call: TRBD1
v_call: TRBV10-3
cdr3_aa: CAARQQGALETQYF
cdr3_nt: TGTGCCGCTCGGCAACAGGGGGCTTTAGAGACCCAGTACTTC

clone_size: -
j_call: TRBJ2-1
d_call: -
v_call: TRBV7-9
cdr3_aa: CASSLGPNRNEQFF
cdr3_nt: TGTGCCAGCAGCTTAGGCCCCAACCGAAATGAGCAGTTCTTC

clone_size: -
j_call: TRBJ2-1
d_call: TRBD1
v_call: TRBV11-2
cdr3_aa: CASSWDRGVKQFF
cdr3_nt: TGTGCCAGCAGCTGGGACAGGGGGGTTAAGCAGTTCTTC

clone_size: -
j_call: TRBJ2-3
d_call: -
v_call: TRBV4-1
cdr3_aa: CASSQGLLKKDYRSTQYF
cdr3_nt: TGCGCCAGCAGCCAAGGGTTGCTTAAAAAGGACTACAGGTCCACGCAGTATTTT

clone_size: once
j_call: TRBJ2-7
d_call: TRBD2
v_call: TRBV15
cdr3_aa: CATSRGLAGYEQYF
cdr3_nt: TGTGCCACCAGCAGAGGGCTAGCGGGTTACGAGCAGTACTTC

clone_size: -
j_call: TRBJ2-2
d_call: -
v_call: TRBV28
cdr3_aa: CASSPPRGPGGELFF
cdr3_nt: TGTGCCAGCAGTCCACCCCGGGGGCCCGGCGGGGAGCTGTTTTTT

clone_size: -
j_call: TRBJ2-2
d_call: -
v_call: TRBV6-5
cdr3_aa: CASKKFAGELFF
cdr3_nt: TGTGCCAGCAAAAAGTTTGCCGGGGAGCTGTTTTTT

clone_size: -
j_call: TRBJ1-1
d_call: -
v_call: TRBV29-1
cdr3_aa: CSAWEGMNTEAFF
cdr3_nt: TGCAGCGCCTGGGAGGGGATGAACACTGAAGCTTTCTTT

clone_size: -
j_call: TRBJ1-2
d_call: TRBD1
v_call: TRBV15
cdr3_aa: CATSRGLAGGIYGYTF
cdr3_nt: TGTGCCACCAGCAGAGGATTGGCAGGGGGTATCTATGGCTACACCTTC

clone_size: -
j_call: TRBJ2-3
d_call: -
v_call: TRBV30
cdr3_aa: CAWARGVDTQYF
cdr3_nt: TGTGCCTGGGCCCGTGGGGTTGATACGCAGTATTTT